Listed below are T cell receptor beta chains from one sample, sequenced in a study of shared clonotypes between healthy human individuals. The table came from immunoSEQ multiplex PCR; TCRdb's copy has only in-frame clones and leaves some out. The sample carries about 680,000 clones, roughly 94% recorded once. Material: naive CD8+ T cells sorted from blood. The receptor source for this set is a man younger than 45 in good health. The CDR3 runs from the conserved cysteine through the conserved F or W. The order of the fields is clone size, D gene, J gene, V gene, CDR3 DNA, CDR3 protein. A D gene is named only where the DNA matches it firmly. The size entry is marked missing in some rows and otherwise reads once, few, many or a size class.

>.|.|TRBJ1-1|TRBV27
TGTGCCAGCAGTTCACTTACCTCCGGGCCCATGAACACTGAAGCTTTCTTT
CASSSLTSGPMNTEAFF
>many|TRBD1|TRBJ2-7|TRBV4-2
TGTGCCAGCAGCCCCCTCTCCGGGACAGGGTTCTACGAGCAGTACTTC
CASSPLSGTGFYEQYF
>.|TRBD2|TRBJ2-1|TRBV9
TGTGCCAGCAGCGTAGGAGTAAGGACTAGCTCCCCTCAAAGACCGTACAATGAGCAGTTCTTC
CASSVGVRTSSPQRPYNEQFF
>.|TRBD2|TRBJ2-7|TRBV6-6
TGTGCCAGCAGGAAGCGGGAGTTGTGGTACGAGCAGTACTTC
CASRKRELWYEQYF
>once|.|TRBJ1-2|TRBV27
TGTGCCAGCGGCCCGCCGGAGAGCCATGGCTACACCTTC
CASGPPESHGYTF
>.|TRBD1|TRBJ2-7|TRBV7-8
TGTGCCAGCAGCTTAGAGGGACAGGGGGCCCACGAGCAGTACTTC
CASSLEGQGAHEQYF
>.|TRBD2|TRBJ2-7|TRBV28
TGTGCCAGCAGTCCCTCCGGGCTAGCGGGTTTTTCTTACGAGCAGTACTTC
CASSPSGLAGFSYEQYF
>.|.|TRBJ2-7|TRBV4-3
TGCGCCAGCAGCCACTACTCGAGGGGGGGAGAGCAGTACTTC
CASSHYSRGGEQYF
>.|.|TRBJ2-7|TRBV27
TGTGCCAGCAGTGACAGCTCCTACGAGCAGTACTTC
CASSDSSYEQYF
>.|.|TRBJ1-2|TRBV6-6
TGTGCCAGCAGCGGGACGGCGAACTATGGCTACACCTTC
CASSGTANYGYTF
>once|TRBD2|TRBJ2-1|TRBV5-4
TGTGCCAGCAGCTCGGGACTAGCGGGAGTCAATGAGCAGTTCTTC
CASSSGLAGVNEQFF
>few|TRBD2|TRBJ2-7|TRBV5-1
TGCGCCAGCAGCTCAGAAGGACTAGCGGGAGGGCCCGACGAGCAGTACTTC
CASSSEGLAGGPDEQYF
>.|TRBD2|TRBJ2-1|TRBV27
TGTGCCAGCGGCTCCACCGAGCGGGAGTCCTACAATGAGCAGTTCTTC
CASGSTERESYNEQFF
>.|.|TRBJ1-2|TRBV5-8
TGTGCCAGCAGCTTGGACTTCCGGGGCTACACCTTC
CASSLDFRGYTF
>.|.|TRBJ1-3|TRBV4-1
TGCGCCAGCAGCCAAGACGCGGATCCCTCTGGAAACACCATATATTTT
CASSQDADPSGNTIYF
>.|.|TRBJ2-7|TRBV28
TGTGCCAGCAGTTTATTCAGGGGAGGAGGCTACGAGCAGTACTTC
CASSLFRGGGYEQYF
>.|TRBD1|TRBJ2-7|TRBV27
TGTGCCAGCAGACGGGACAGCTCCTACGAGCAGTACTTC
CASRRDSSYEQYF
>.|.|TRBJ2-3|TRBV11-3
TGTGCCAGCAGCTTAATAGGGGGTGGCTCCGCAGGGGTCAATACGCAGTATTTT
CASSLIGGGSAGVNTQYF
>once|.|TRBJ2-7|TRBV5-8
TGTGCCAGCAGCCGCACGGGACTCCCTACCTACGAGCAGTACTTC
CASSRTGLPTYEQYF
>.|.|TRBJ2-2|TRBV7-3
TGTGCCAGCAGCACAAACACCGGGGAGCTGTTTTTT
CASSTNTGELFF
>.|TRBD1|TRBJ1-1|TRBV2
TGTGCCAGCAGCACAGGGGTGGGTACTGAAGCTTTCTTT
CASSTGVGTEAFF
>.|.|TRBJ1-1|TRBV7-8
TGTGCCAGCAGCTTAGACGGGACGGGAATGAACACTGAAGCTTTCTTT
CASSLDGTGMNTEAFF
>.|.|TRBJ1-5|TRBV27
TGTGCCAGCAGTTTATCAGGGGTTTCCGCGATGGGATATAGCAATCAGCCCCAGCATTTT
CASSLSGVSAMGYSNQPQHF
>many|TRBD1|TRBJ2-5|TRBV6-6
TGTGCCAGCAGTTACCCGGGACAGGTCATAGAGACCCAGTACTTC
CASSYPGQVIETQYF
>.|.|TRBJ2-3|TRBV7-6
TGTGCCAGCAGCTTAGGACCGGGACTCGATACGCAGTATTTT
CASSLGPGLDTQYF
>.|.|TRBJ2-7|TRBV10-1
TGCGCCAGCAGTGCAGGCTACGAGCAGTACTTC
CASSAGYEQYF
>.|.|TRBJ2-7|TRBV14
TGTGCCAGCAGCAGACTGGCTCAGGACGAGCAGTACTTC
CASSRLAQDEQYF
>.|.|TRBJ2-7|TRBV27
TGTGCCAGCAGTTTATCGGACGGACCCTACGAGCAGTACTTC
CASSLSDGPYEQYF
>.|TRBD1|TRBJ1-2|TRBV27
TGTGCCAGCAGTTCAAAGGACAGGGACGGCTACACCTTC
CASSSKDRDGYTF
>.|TRBD1|TRBJ2-5|TRBV15
TGTGCCACCAGCGAAGACAGGGCAGGAACCCAGTACTTC
CATSEDRAGTQYF
>.|.|TRBJ2-6|TRBV7-2
TGTGCCAGCAGCTTAGGTCACTCTGGGGCCAACGTCCTGACTTTC
CASSLGHSGANVLTF
>.|.|TRBJ2-5|TRBV4-3
TGCGCCAGCAGCCAAGACCACCGCGGGGAGGAAGAGACCCAGTACTTC
CASSQDHRGEEETQYF
>.|TRBD2|TRBJ2-1|TRBV27
TGTGCCAGCAGTCCGGGGGGTAGCGGGCTGTCCTACAATGAGCAGTTCTTC
CASSPGGSGLSYNEQFF
>.|.|TRBJ2-7|TRBV11-3
TGTGCCAGCAGCTCCGCTCCGTACGAGCAGTACTTC
CASSSAPYEQYF
>.|.|TRBJ2-7|TRBV5-1
TGCGCCAGCAGCTTGCGGCCGCCATTCGGCGAGCAGTACTTC
CASSLRPPFGEQYF
>.|TRBD1|TRBJ2-7|TRBV5-1
TGCGCCAGCAGCTCCGGGACAGGTCCTAACGAGCAGTACTTC
CASSSGTGPNEQYF
>.|.|TRBJ2-7|TRBV19
TGTGCCAGTAGTGCCGGGAGCTCCTACGAGCAGTACTTC
CASSAGSSYEQYF
>.|TRBD2|TRBJ2-1|TRBV6-5
TGTGCCAGCAGTTCCTCCGGGACTAGCGGGAGTGAGCAGTTCTTC
CASSSSGTSGSEQFF
>.|.|TRBJ2-7|TRBV10-3
TGTGCCATCAGCCCGCTACTGAACTACGAGCAGTACTTC
CAISPLLNYEQYF
>.|.|TRBJ2-7|TRBV5-1
TGCGCCAGCAGACCGGGTTATGACAGGACTTACGAGCAGTACTTC
CASRPGYDRTYEQYF